Listed here are 21 T cell receptor beta chains from one sample, sequenced in a study of monozygotic twins with inflammatory bowel disease. TCRdb reanalyzed the 5' RACE reads and collapses them to one entry per CDR3 protein, without DNA. There are around 370,000 distinct CDR3 sequences in the sample, with around 2.6% held by the top ten. The sequencing sample was made of blood. The receptors stem from a human donor with ulcerative colitis or Crohn's disease, or a healthy co-twin of an affected twin (not recorded which).

This chain links TRBV6-1 with TRBJ1-4; TCRdb's D call, TRBD1, is unchecked because there is no DNA. The germline V gene encodes CDR1 MNHNS and CDR2 SASEGT. The CDR3 is 15 residues long. The chain's CDR3 is CASSWKGRIGEKLFF.

The rearrangement links TRBV9 to TRBJ2-3; TCRdb indicates TRBD1, and absent DNA this call remains unverified. The CDR3 is 15 residues long. Germline assignment: CDR1 SGDLS and CDR2 YYNGEE. Here the CDR3 reads CASSVEWGVTDTQYF. The entire variable domain, with the rest obtained from reference TRBV9 and TRBJ2-3, is as follows: DSGVTQTPKHLITATGQRVTLRCSPRSGDLSVYWYQQSLDQGLQFLIQYYNGEERAKGNILERFSAQQFPDLHSELNLSSLELGDSALYFCASSVEWGVTDTQYFGPGTRLTVL.

This sequence joins TRBV12-3 or TRBV12-4 and TRBJ1-2; TCRdb gives TRBD1 as the D gene, but with no DNA this cannot be confirmed. This CDR3 contains 16 residues. The CDR3 loop is CASSPLGQGGGYGYTF.

The rearrangement links TRBV5-1 to TRBJ2-7. This CDR3 spans 13 amino acids. Germline V gene sequence: CDR1 SGHRS, CDR2 YFSETQ. CDR3 amino acids: CASSLRASYEQYF.

This chain uses TRBV7-3 with TRBJ1-1; the D call of TRBD1 rests on TCRdb alone, since no DNA is present to check it. The length of the CDR3 is 13 residues. The germline V gene has CDR1 SGHTA and CDR2 FQGTGA. This chain's CDR3 is CASSLSPQIEAFF.

The genes are TRBV20-1 and TRBJ2-3; no DNA is available, so the TRBD2 call from TCRdb remains unchecked. The CDR3 runs to 16 residues. Germline loops: CDR1 DFQATT, CDR2 SNEGSKA (reference sequence). The CDR3 loop is CSARRFTSGGTDTQYF.

The rearrangement links TRBV28 to TRBJ2-1; the TCRdb call, TRBD2, lacks DNA for checking. Germline lookup yields CDR1 MDHEN and CDR2 SYDVKM. The CDR3 covers 15 residues. The CDR3 sequence: CASSSPSGGANEQFF.

This chain connects TRBV7-3 to TRBJ1-1; without DNA, the TCRdb call of TRBD1 cannot be checked. This CDR3 has 13 amino acids. The germline V gene encodes CDR1 SGHTA and CDR2 FQGTGA. The CDR3: CASSIVRGTEAFF.

The gene calls are TRBV27 and TRBJ2-7; the D call of TRBD1 rests on TCRdb alone, since no DNA is present to check it. The germline V gene has CDR1 MNHEY and CDR2 SMNVEV (reference sequence). This CDR3 contains 16 residues. CDR3 in amino acids: CASSPGRLGMVSEQYF.

This sequence joins TRBV27 and TRBJ2-5; TCRdb returns TRBD2, unconfirmable since there is no DNA. In germline, CDR1 is MNHEY, CDR2 SMNVEV (reference sequence). The CDR3 totals 17 residues. CDR3 residues: CASRTSGGTPSGGTQYF.

The chain combines TRBV18 with TRBJ1-1; TCRdb calls TRBD1, which cannot be checked without DNA. Germline assignment: CDR1 KGHSH and CDR2 LQKENI. This CDR3 region has 14 residues. The CDR3 sequence: CASSTGLMNTEAFF.

The V and J genes are TRBV5-1 and TRBJ2-1; TCRdb lists TRBD2, though no DNA is available to test this call. Germline V gene sequence: CDR1 SGHRS, CDR2 YFSETQ. This CDR3 has 16 amino acids. The CDR3: CASSGGGAGPYNEQFF.

This chain connects TRBV20-1 to TRBJ2-7; TCRdb's D call of TRBD1 is untestable without DNA. The V gene's germline CDR1 is DFQATT and CDR2 SNEGSKA (reference sequence). CDR3 size: 16 residues. Here the CDR3 reads CSATEPNTGKSYEQHF.

The chain uses TRBV12-3 or TRBV12-4 and TRBJ2-5; TCRdb selects TRBD2, and the lack of DNA leaves this call unchecked. This CDR3 spans 16 amino acids. The CDR3 sequence: CASSSGLAGAQETQYF.

V gene TRBV4-2 combines with J gene TRBJ2-7; the D call from TCRdb, TRBD2, cannot be confirmed without DNA. This CDR3 spans 16 amino acids. The germline CDR1 and CDR2 sequences are LGHNA and YNFKEQ. CDR3 in amino acids: CASSQELAGGINEQYF.

This sequence joins TRBV6-5 and TRBJ2-5. The CDR3 covers 18 residues. Germline assignment: CDR1 MNHEY and CDR2 SVGAGI. The CDR3 here is CASSYERRRFTFQETQYF.

V and J are TRBV27 and TRBJ2-7; with no DNA, the TCRdb D assignment of TRBD1 cannot be verified. CDR1 is MNHEY and CDR2 is SMNVEV in the germline V gene (reference sequence). This CDR3 spans 11 amino acids. This chain's CDR3 is CASGTAYEQYF.

This CDR3 reads CSARDRFSGGETGELFF. V is TRBV20-1 and J is TRBJ2-2; the D call from TCRdb, TRBD2, cannot be confirmed without DNA. Germline lookup yields CDR1 DFQATT and CDR2 SNEGSKA (reference sequence). This CDR3 has 17 residues.

The chain uses TRBV12-3 or TRBV12-4 and TRBJ2-2; the TCRdb D gene call, TRBD1, has no DNA to confirm it. The CDR3 consists of 17 residues. CDR3 amino acids: CASSIWTGGINTGELFF.

This chain links TRBV7-6 with TRBJ2-1. The CDR3 runs to 16 residues. Germline CDR1 SGHVS, CDR2 FNYEAQ. The CDR3: CASSFSSLTQTNEQFF.

The chain joins TRBV9 to TRBJ2-7; TCRdb's D call, TRBD1, is unchecked because there is no DNA. CDR1 SGDLS and CDR2 YYNGEE come from the germline V gene. This CDR3 is built from 15 residues. The CDR3 protein is CASSEQGASVYEQYF.